This T cell receptor (beta chain) was recovered during a study of shared clonotypes between healthy human individuals. TCRdb's table, derived via immunoSEQ multiplex PCR, lists solely in-frame clones and lacks some. In the table there are over a million clones, 75% to 80% of which are singletons. The study separated CD4+ cells into CD45RA+ naive and CD45RA-negative memory subsets. Study outcomes and limitations: For naive CD4 cells, roughly 5.5% of clonotypes were shared across a handful of donors.

Note on this clone: The antigen remains undetermined. This could be a read error, since a much larger clone is one nucleotide away.

There are 16 residues in the CDR3. In germline, CDR1 is LNHNV, CDR2 YYDKDF (reference sequence). The sequence was obtained from a young man in good health. Some clones in this sample may be carry-over from other donors' samples. The sample was memory CD4+ T cells from PBMCs. Subset meaning: CD45RA-negative fraction. The chain employs TRBV15 and TRBJ1-4, with 7 bases identical to TRBD1. The CDR3 loop reads CATSSQPTGTNEKPFF. The CDR3 DNA reads as TGTGCCACCAGCAGTCAGCCGACAGGGACTAATGAAAAACCGTTTTTT. Using reference TRBV15 and TRBJ1-4 for the parts outside the CDR3, the full variable domain is DAMVIQNPRYQVTQFGKPVTLSCSQTLNHNVMYWYQQKSSQAPKLLFHYYDKDFNNEADTPDNFQSRRPNTSFCFLDIRSPGLGDTAMYLCATSSQPTGTNEKPFFGSGTQLSVL.